A single sample is the source of the 18 T cell receptor beta chains below, sequenced in a study of OX40 agonist ivuxolimab in advanced cancers. Method: immunoSEQ multiplex PCR; TCRdb's copy keeps in-frame clones and lacks some. The sample records about 64,000 clones, around 93% being singletons. The source was CD4+ or CD8+ T cells sorted from blood, collected in a trial of the OX40 agonist ivuxolimab. The receptors were sampled from an adult with an advanced solid tumor such as melanoma, head and neck, liver or kidney cancer.

This clone was found a few times. CDR3 sequence (DNA): TGTGCCAGCAGTGAAGAATGGACAGAAACCTTC. Translating gives CASSEEWTETF. The chain recombines TRBV2 with TRBJ1-2, with D possibly matching TRBD1 (6 bases). Trimming pared 1 base from V and 14 bases from J, leaving 11 bases between. Germline CDR1 and CDR2: SNHLY and FYNNEI. The CDR3 runs to 11 residues.

V usage is TRBV21-1 and J usage is TRBJ1-5; TRBD1, the table's D call, was not compared with the DNA. TRBV21-1 is flagged as a pseudogene. The CDR3 length is 21 residues. The chain's CDR3 is CASSARNWDRGYTFSNQPQHF. The CDR3 nucleotides are TGTGCCAGCAGCGCTCGTAATTGGGACAGGGGGTATACCTTTAGCAATCAGCCCCAGCATTTT.

The CDR3 nucleotides read TGTGCCAGCAGCTTAGGGACTAGCGGGCGGAATGAGCAGTTCTTC. It translates to CASSLGTSGRNEQFF. V gene TRBV7-6 combines with J gene TRBJ2-1; 11 bases map to TRBD2. Germline trimming cut 1 base from V and 7 bases from J; bases unmatched to any gene: 3. This CDR3 is 15 amino acids long. CDR1 is SGHVS, CDR2 FNYEAQ, per germline.

This rearrangement joins TRBV11-3 to TRBJ2-6; the match to TRBD2 covers 10 bases. With 4 bases clipped from V and 0 bases from J, the junction kept 3 bases outside the gene matches. This CDR3 region has 17 residues. The germline V gene has CDR1 SGHNT and CDR2 YENEEA. The CDR3 nucleotides are TGTGCCAGCAGCTACGCTAGCGGGAGCTCTGGGGCCAACGTCCTGACTTTC. Translating it yields CASSYASGSSGANVLTF.

The chain combines TRBV28 with TRBJ1-3, with D maybe TRBD1 (5 bases). V lost 3 bases to trimming and J lost 3 bases, with 9 bases between them. Germline V gene data show CDR1 as MDHEN and CDR2 as SYDVKM. This CDR3 has 14 amino acids. The CDR3 sequence is CASSFGGDGNTIYF. CDR3 DNA: TGTGCCAGCAGTTTTGGAGGGGATGGAAACACCATATATTTT.

The chain couples TRBV27 to TRBJ2-3; 7 bases fit TRBD2. The CDR3 is 14 residues long. Germline V gene sequence: CDR1 MNHEY, CDR2 SMNVEV (reference sequence). V shed 1 base, J shed 7 bases, and the junction held 5 bases outside the gene matches. The CDR3 protein is CASSLFGSGNTQYF. The CDR3 DNA follows: TGTGCCAGCAGTTTATTCGGGAGCGGGAATACGCAGTATTTT.

The chain links TRBV7-9 to TRBJ1-1, with no clear D. The V end lost 4 bases, the J end lost 4 bases, and 7 bases lay between the germline ends. CDR3 size: 12 residues. Germline V CDR1 and CDR2: SEHNR, FQNEAQ (reference sequence). The CDR3 sequence is CASSYHSTEAFF. DNA for the CDR3: TGTGCCAGCAGCTATCACAGCACTGAAGCTTTCTTT.

This clone has a single count. The gene calls are TRBV7-9 and TRBJ2-5, with 7 bases identical to TRBD1. Germline trimming cut 4 bases from V and 4 bases from J; bases unmatched to any gene: 12. Per germline, CDR1 SEHNR and CDR2 FQNEAQ (reference sequence). The CDR3 totals 16 residues. CDR3 amino acids: CASSSGQATDGETQYF. The DNA of the CDR3 is TGTGCCAGCAGCTCCGGACAGGCCACCGATGGAGAGACCCAGTACTTC.

The chain combines TRBV19 with TRBJ2-3, with 8 bases that match TRBD1. From germline, CDR1 is LNHDA and CDR2 SQIVND (reference sequence). The V gene end was trimmed by 4 bases and the J gene end by 0 bases; junction bases not matched to a gene: 3. The CDR3 contains 15 residues. The CDR3 DNA is TGTGCCAGTAGTACGCGGACAGGGAGCACAGATACGCAGTATTTT. Protein: CASSTRTGSTDTQYF.

V usage is TRBV7-6 and J usage is TRBJ2-1, with D uncertain. V dropped 1 base and J dropped 3 bases, with 10 bases sitting between them. The V gene's germline CDR1 is SGHVS and CDR2 FNYEAQ. There are 15 residues in the CDR3. The chain's CDR3 is CASSLGPSGYNEQFF. CDR3 in DNA: TGTGCCAGCAGCTTAGGTCCCTCTGGCTACAATGAGCAGTTCTTC.

This clone has only a few counts. The V and J genes are TRBV27 and TRBJ2-7; 9 nucleotides agree with TRBD1. The ends lost 8 bases at V and 2 bases at J; junction bases unmatched: 1. This CDR3 is 12 amino acids long. The germline V gene has CDR1 MNHEY and CDR2 SMNVEV (reference sequence). The DNA for the CDR3 is TGTGCCAGCCGGACAGGGGCCTACGAGCAGTACTTC. It is translated as CASRTGAYEQYF.

This chain uses TRBV7-6 with TRBJ1-2; TRBD1 might be the D (5 bases). V was pared by 1 base and J by 8 bases, with 11 bases between. This CDR3 region has 13 residues. The germline V gene encodes CDR1 SGHVS and CDR2 FNYEAQ. The CDR3 DNA is TGTGCCAGCAGCTTAGAAGGGGATAGGGGCTACACCTTC. Encoded protein: CASSLEGDRGYTF.

The chain employs TRBV5-3 and TRBJ2-7; the D is unclear. TRBV5-3 is flagged as an ORF with uncertain function. With 10 bases removed from V and 4 bases from J, the gap between germline ends came to 12 bases. The length of the CDR3 is 11 residues. The DNA for the CDR3 is TGTGCCCGGCAGACATTTTACGAGCAGTACTTC. This translates into CARQTFYEQYF.

This clone was seen just once. The rearrangement uses TRBV6-1 and TRBJ2-7; no reliable D call. The V gene lost 7 bases and the J gene lost 1 base, with 17 bases spanning the gap. The CDR3 spans 15 residues. Germline CDR1 and CDR2: MNHNS and SASEGT. The CDR3 loop is CASTASPPPSYEQYF. The CDR3 DNA sequence: TGTGCCAGCACCGCATCGCCCCCCCCGTCCTACGAGCAGTACTTC.

The rearrangement uses TRBV2 and TRBJ1-1; D not resolved. The V gene lost 4 bases and the J gene lost 1 base, with 7 bases spanning the gap. The V gene's germline CDR1 is SNHLY and CDR2 FYNNEI. The length of the CDR3 is 13 residues. CDR3 nucleotides: TGTGCCAGCAGTGGGAACGGGAACACTGAAGCTTTCTTT. Protein: CASSGNGNTEAFF.

The chain combines TRBV2 with TRBJ2-7; 8 positions agree with TRBD1. This CDR3 contains 14 residues. The V segment lost 2 bases and the J segment 3 bases; nucleotides outside the gene matches: 3. Germline V lookup: CDR1 SNHLY, CDR2 FYNNEI. The CDR3 protein is CASSEQGANYEQYF. CDR3 bases: TGTGCCAGCAGTGAACAGGGGGCTAACTACGAGCAGTACTTC.

This chain connects TRBV10-3 to TRBJ2-3, with a tentative D call TRBD2 (6 bases). Trimming stripped 3 bases from V and 5 bases from J, with 12 bases between. Germline V CDR1 and CDR2: ENHRY, SYGVKD. This CDR3 region has 14 residues. The CDR3 loop is CAISDTGVLDTQYF. CDR3 in DNA: TGTGCCATCAGTGACACGGGAGTACTAGATACGCAGTATTTT.

This chain connects TRBV5-4 to TRBJ2-7; possible D gene TRBD2, 7 bases. This CDR3 has 14 amino acids. Germline V gene lookup returns CDR1 SGHNT and CDR2 YYREEE (reference sequence). Trimming took off 0 bases at V and 4 bases at J, with 11 bases between the two ends. DNA for the CDR3: TGTGCCAGCAGCTTGGCGGGGGGCGAATACGAGCAGTACTTC. Translating gives CASSLAGGEYEQYF.